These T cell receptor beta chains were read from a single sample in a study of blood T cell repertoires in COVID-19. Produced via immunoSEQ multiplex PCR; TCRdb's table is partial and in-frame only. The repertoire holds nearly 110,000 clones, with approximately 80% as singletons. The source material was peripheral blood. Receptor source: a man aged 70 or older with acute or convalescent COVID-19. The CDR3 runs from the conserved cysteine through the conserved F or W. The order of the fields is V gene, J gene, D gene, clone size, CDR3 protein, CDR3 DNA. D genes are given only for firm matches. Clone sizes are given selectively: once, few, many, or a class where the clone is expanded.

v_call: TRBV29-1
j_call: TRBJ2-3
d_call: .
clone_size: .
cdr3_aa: CSVEDSGGPYF
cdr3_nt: TGCAGCGTTGAAGATTCGGGGGGCCCGTATTTT

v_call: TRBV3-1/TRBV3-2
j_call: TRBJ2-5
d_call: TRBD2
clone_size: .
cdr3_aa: CASSPTRTRQETQYF
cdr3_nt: TGTGCCAGCAGCCCCACTAGGACTAGACAAGAGACCCAGTACTTC

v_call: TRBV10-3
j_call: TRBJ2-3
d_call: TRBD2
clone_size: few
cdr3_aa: CAISDWTSGGNGDTQYF
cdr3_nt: TGTGCCATCAGTGATTGGACTAGCGGGGGGAACGGTGATACGCAGTATTTT

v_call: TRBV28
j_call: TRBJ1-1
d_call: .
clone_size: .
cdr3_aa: CASSSEAKAFF
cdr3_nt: TGTGCCAGCAGTTCAGAGGCCAAAGCTTTCTTT

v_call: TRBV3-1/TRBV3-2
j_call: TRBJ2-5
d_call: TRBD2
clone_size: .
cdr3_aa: CASSQLTSDYGETQYF
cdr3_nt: TGTGCCAGCAGCCAGCTCACTAGCGACTACGGGGAGACCCAGTACTTC

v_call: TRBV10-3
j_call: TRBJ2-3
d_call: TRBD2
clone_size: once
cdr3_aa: CAIGDYGGAVDTQYF
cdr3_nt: TGTGCCATCGGAGATTACGGGGGGGCCGTAGATACGCAGTATTTT

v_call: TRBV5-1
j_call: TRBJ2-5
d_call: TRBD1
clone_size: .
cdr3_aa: CASSPGGFGETQYF
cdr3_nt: TGCGCCAGCAGCCCAGGGGGCTTCGGGGAGACCCAGTACTTC

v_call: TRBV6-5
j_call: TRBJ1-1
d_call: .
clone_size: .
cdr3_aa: CASSYGKVNTEAFF
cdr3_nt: TGTGCCAGCAGTTACGGCAAAGTGAACACTGAAGCTTTCTTT

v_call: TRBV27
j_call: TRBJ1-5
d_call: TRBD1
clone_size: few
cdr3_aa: CASSYGPGTGNNQPQHF
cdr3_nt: TGTGCCAGCAGTTACGGTCCCGGGACAGGGAACAATCAGCCCCAGCATTTT

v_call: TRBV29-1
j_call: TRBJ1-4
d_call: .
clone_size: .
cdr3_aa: CSVKLGGEKLFF
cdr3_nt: TGCAGCGTGAAACTAGGGGGTGAAAAACTGTTTTTT

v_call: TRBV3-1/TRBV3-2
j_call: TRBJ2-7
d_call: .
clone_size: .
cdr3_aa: CASSQPLRWSGDPPSYEQYF
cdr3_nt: TGTGCCAGCAGCCAACCACTCCGCTGGAGCGGCGACCCCCCCTCCTACGAGCAGTACTTC

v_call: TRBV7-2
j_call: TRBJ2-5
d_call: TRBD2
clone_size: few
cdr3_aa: CASSTTSGGTLGTQYF
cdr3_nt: TGTGCCAGCAGCACGACTAGCGGGGGGACCCTTGGGACCCAGTACTTC

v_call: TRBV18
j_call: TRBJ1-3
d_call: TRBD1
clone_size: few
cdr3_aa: CASSSGTGAGNTIYF
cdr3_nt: TGTGCCAGCTCCTCCGGGACAGGGGCTGGAAACACCATATATTTT

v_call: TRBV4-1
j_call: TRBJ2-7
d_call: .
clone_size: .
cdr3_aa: CASSQDRGYEQYF
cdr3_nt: TGCGCCAGCAGCCAAGATCGAGGATACGAGCAGTACTTC

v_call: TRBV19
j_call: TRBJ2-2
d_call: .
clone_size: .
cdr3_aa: CASKLENTGELFF
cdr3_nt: TGTGCCAGTAAATTAGAGAACACCGGGGAGCTGTTTTTT

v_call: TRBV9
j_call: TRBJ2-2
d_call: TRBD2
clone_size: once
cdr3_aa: CASSPIGTRGTGELFF
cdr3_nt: TGTGCCAGCAGCCCTATTGGGACTAGAGGAACCGGGGAGCTGTTTTTT

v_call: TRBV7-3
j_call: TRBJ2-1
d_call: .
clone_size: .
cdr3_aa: CASSRAAGAYNEQFF
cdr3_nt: TGTGCCAGCAGCCGCGCTGCGGGGGCATACAATGAGCAGTTCTTC

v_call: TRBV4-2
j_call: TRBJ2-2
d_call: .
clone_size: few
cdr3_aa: CASSQDRGARNTGELFF
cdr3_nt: TGTGCCAGCAGCCAAGATAGAGGTGCCCGGAACACCGGGGAGCTGTTTTTT

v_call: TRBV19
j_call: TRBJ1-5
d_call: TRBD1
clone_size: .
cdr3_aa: CASSVGQEDQPQHF
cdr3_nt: TGTGCCAGTAGTGTCGGACAGGAGGATCAGCCCCAGCATTTT

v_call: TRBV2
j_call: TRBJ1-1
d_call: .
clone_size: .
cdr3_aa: CASSVQGNTEAFF
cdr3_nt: TGTGCCAGCAGTGTACAGGGAAACACTGAAGCTTTCTTT

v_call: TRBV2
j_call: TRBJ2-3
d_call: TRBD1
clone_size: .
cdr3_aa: CASSEVGTGTDTQYF
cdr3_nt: TGTGCCAGCAGTGAAGTTGGGACAGGCACAGATACGCAGTATTTT

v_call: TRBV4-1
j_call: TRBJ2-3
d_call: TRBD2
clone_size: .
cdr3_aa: CASSQDRTSGNTDTQYF
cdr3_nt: TGCGCCAGCAGCCAAGATCGCACTAGCGGAAACACAGATACGCAGTATTTT

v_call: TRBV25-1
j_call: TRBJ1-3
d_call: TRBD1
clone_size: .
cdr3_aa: CASSEPGQGLTGNTIYF
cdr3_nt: TGTGCCAGCAGTGAACCCGGACAGGGGCTGACTGGAAACACCATATATTTT

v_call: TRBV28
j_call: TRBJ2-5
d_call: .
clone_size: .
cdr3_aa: CASSQGGGETQYF
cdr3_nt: TGTGCCAGCAGCCAGGGAGGCGGAGAGACCCAGTACTTC

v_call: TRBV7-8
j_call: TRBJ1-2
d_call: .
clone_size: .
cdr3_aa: CASSPSETGWTF
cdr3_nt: TGTGCCAGCAGCCCCTCGGAGACCGGTTGGACCTTC

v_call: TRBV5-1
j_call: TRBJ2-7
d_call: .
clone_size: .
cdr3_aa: CASSFATGSYEQYF
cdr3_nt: TGCGCCAGCAGCTTTGCTACAGGCTCCTACGAGCAGTACTTC

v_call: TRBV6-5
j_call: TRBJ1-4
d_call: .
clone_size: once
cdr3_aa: CASGREATNEKLFF
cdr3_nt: TGTGCCAGCGGGAGGGAAGCAACTAATGAAAAACTGTTTTTT

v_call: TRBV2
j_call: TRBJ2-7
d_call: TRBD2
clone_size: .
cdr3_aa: CASSESGGAHEQYF
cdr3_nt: TGTGCCAGCAGTGAGAGCGGGGGGGCCCACGAGCAGTACTTC

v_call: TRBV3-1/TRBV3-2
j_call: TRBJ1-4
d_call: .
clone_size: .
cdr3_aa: CASSQDGEVNEKLFF
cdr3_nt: TGTGCCAGCAGCCAAGATGGGGAGGTTAATGAAAAACTGTTTTTT